This T cell receptor (beta chain) is from a study of control samples from healthy donors and cancer patients. Repertoires were generated with immunoSEQ multiplex PCR, while TCRdb's copy carries only in-frame clones and drops some. The table includes 100,000 to 150,000 clones, 75% to 95% detected once. The germline V gene encodes CDR1 MNHEY and CDR2 SVGAGI. The CDR3 is 15 residues long. The ends were cut back, 7 bases at V and 3 bases at J, with 16 bases in the middle. The TCR sequence derives from a man in his forties in good health. The genes are TRBV6-5 and TRBJ2-1; tentatively, D is TRBD1 or TRBD2 (5 bases each). Sequenced material: blood. The CDR3 region is CASTIGRDGYNEQFF. CDR3 DNA sequence: TGTGCCAGCACCATAGGCCGGGACGGCTACAATGAGCAGTTCTTC.